One and the same sample provided the 29 T cell receptor beta chains below, sequenced in a study of cytomegalovirus exposure and HLA in healthy donors. PCR involved 60 Vbeta and 13 Jbeta primers. Profiled with immunoSEQ multiplex PCR; TCRdb holds only in-frame clones, not every one. This table has around 210,000 clones, more than 75% appearing once. Sequencing input: PBMCs. The receptors here all came from a girl aged 2 to 9 in good health and CMV-seronegative.

The chain has TRBV2 and TRBJ1-6, with 8 bases that match TRBD1. The CDR3 contains 15 residues. Looked up from germline, CDR1 is SNHLY and CDR2 is FYNNEI. Trimming removed 3 bases from V and 13 bases from J; junction bases left unmatched: 11. CDR3 protein: CASSELTGGVRPLHF. The CDR3 DNA sequence: TGTGCCAGCAGTGAGTTAACAGGGGGGGTACGGCCCCTCCACTTT.

This rearrangement joins TRBV7-9 to TRBJ1-1, with 10 positions matching TRBD1. V lost 5 bases, J lost 3 bases, and 9 bases stayed unmatched. The V gene's germline CDR1 is SEHNR and CDR2 FQNEAQ (reference sequence). There are 16 residues in the CDR3. The CDR3 spells CASSNTGTGVDTEAFF. As DNA, the CDR3 is TGTGCCAGCAGCAATACCGGGACAGGGGTGGACACTGAAGCTTTCTTT.

The J gene is TRBJ1-5, the V gene TRBV28; 7 nucleotides match TRBD1. The CDR3 is 15 residues long. With V trimmed by 5 bases and J by 4 bases, 8 bases remained unmatched. Germline values: CDR1 MDHEN, CDR2 SYDVKM. CDR3 residues: CASSLMSGGNQPQHF. Here the CDR3 DNA reads TGTGCCAGCAGTCTTATGTCAGGGGGAAATCAGCCCCAGCATTTT.

The chain carries TRBV9 and TRBJ2-2; D is uncertain. This CDR3 comprises 15 residues. Germline assignment: CDR1 SGDLS and CDR2 YYNGEE. Trimming removed 0 bases from V and 3 bases from J, with 9 bases in between. For the CDR3, the DNA is TGTGCCAGCAGCGTAGCCTCTTTTGACACCGGGGAGCTGTTTTTT. Amino acid sequence: CASSVASFDTGELFF.

The V gene is TRBV6-1, the J gene TRBJ1-2, with D possibly matching TRBD1 (5 bases). Germline CDR1 MNHNS, CDR2 SASEGT. This CDR3 spans 15 amino acids. The V and J ends lost 2 bases and 4 bases respectively, with 14 bases between them. CDR3 in amino acids: CASSERGGQFYGYTF. The CDR3, as DNA: TGTGCCAGCAGTGAAAGGGGAGGGCAGTTCTATGGCTACACCTTC.

The rearrangement links TRBV2 to TRBJ1-4, with TRBD1 matching over 8 bases. Germline loops: CDR1 SNHLY, CDR2 FYNNEI. V dropped 6 bases and J dropped 5; count of bases not matched to a gene: 8. There are 15 residues in the CDR3. CDR3 bases: TGTGCCAGCAGAAGGACAGGGCGTGAGAATGAAAAACTGTTTTTT. Translated: CASRRTGRENEKLFF. Together with reference TRBV2 and TRBJ1-4, the CDR3 gives the full variable domain: EPEVTQTPSHQVTQMGQEVILRCVPISNHLYFYWYRQILGQKVEFLVSFYNNEISEKSEIFDDQFSVERPDGSNFTLKIRSTKLEDSAMYFCASRRTGRENEKLFFGSGTQLSVL.

The rearrangement links TRBV4-1 to TRBJ2-1; 8 bases align to TRBD2. The CDR3 has 15 residues. Germline assignment: CDR1 MGHRA and CDR2 YSYEKL. The trim removed 4 bases at V and 4 bases at J, leaving 6 bases unmatched. The CDR3 nucleotides read TGCGCCAGCAGCCTCAGACTAGCGCCTTACAATGAGCAGTTCTTC. Translation gives CASSLRLAPYNEQFF.

The chain recombines TRBV5-1 with TRBJ2-5, with 9 bases identical to TRBD2. The V and J ends lost 0 bases and 4 bases, in that order; junction bases with no gene match: 7. This CDR3 comprises 16 residues. The germline CDR1 and CDR2 sequences are SGHRS and YFSETQ. The CDR3 nucleotides read TGCGCCAGCAGCTTGGGGTCCCTAGCGGGGCCAGAGACCCAGTACTTC. It translates to CASSLGSLAGPETQYF.

V is TRBV30 and J is TRBJ2-2; possible D gene TRBD1, 6 bases. The CDR3 is 13 residues long. The V end was cut by 4 bases, the J end by 6 bases, with 12 bases between. Per the germline V gene, CDR1 is GTSNPN and CDR2 is SVGIG (reference sequence). The CDR3 sequence: CAWKTGRSGELFF. CDR3 DNA: TGTGCCTGGAAAACAGGGCGTTCCGGGGAGCTGTTTTTT.

This rearrangement joins TRBV27 to TRBJ2-3; 13 positions match TRBD2. This CDR3 comprises 15 residues. Germline loops: CDR1 MNHEY, CDR2 SMNVEV (reference sequence). J lost 10 bases, V lost 4 bases, and 8 bases had no gene match. CDR3 amino acids: CASSSSGLAGEAQYF. As DNA, the CDR3 is TGTGCCAGCAGTTCATCTGGACTAGCGGGAGAGGCGCAGTATTTT.

The chain has TRBV6-5 and TRBJ2-7; 9 nucleotides agree with TRBD1. CDR3 length: 15 amino acids. The V and J ends lost 2 bases and 3 bases, in that order; junction bases with no gene match: 5. Germline assignment: CDR1 MNHEY and CDR2 SVGAGI. The CDR3 sequence: CASSYPDRGGYEQYF. The CDR3 DNA is TGTGCCAGCAGTTACCCGGACAGGGGAGGCTACGAGCAGTACTTC.

CDR3 protein: CASSDRLGGGEKLFF. The CDR3 DNA reads as TGTGCCAGCAGTGATCGGTTGGGGGGTGGTGAAAAACTGTTTTTT. The V and J genes are TRBV2 and TRBJ1-4; possible D gene TRBD1, 5 bases. CDR1 SNHLY and CDR2 FYNNEI come from the germline V gene. Trimming left V 3 bases short and J 7 bases short, with 15 bases between. The CDR3 loop spans 15 amino acids.

This chain connects TRBV9 to TRBJ1-1, with 8 bases identical to TRBD1. This CDR3 is 14 amino acids long. J lost 1 base, V lost 6 bases, and 5 bases had no gene match. CDR1 SGDLS and CDR2 YYNGEE come from the germline V gene. The CDR3 loop is CASKGTGRNTEAFF. CDR3 nucleotides: TGTGCCAGCAAGGGGACAGGCAGGAACACTGAAGCTTTCTTT.

The J gene is TRBJ1-5, the V gene TRBV27; D gene unclear. Trimming removed 5 bases from V and 2 bases from J, with 25 bases in between. Germline loops: CDR1 MNHEY, CDR2 SMNVEV (reference sequence). The CDR3 length is 19 residues. The CDR3 DNA follows: TGTGCCAGCAGTCTCTACCATCCCGGCGGGGTCTTTCGCAATCAGCCCCAGCATTTT. This codes for CASSLYHPGGVFRNQPQHF.

This clone was picked up a small number of times. The gene calls are TRBV20-1 and TRBJ1-4; possibly TRBD1 for D (5 bases). Germline lookup yields CDR1 DFQATT and CDR2 SNEGSKA (reference sequence). The CDR3 has 11 residues. V lost 6 bases to trimming and J lost 6 bases, with 8 bases between them. This CDR3 is CSAGPDEKLFF. The DNA of the CDR3 is TGCAGTGCGGGGCCCGATGAAAAACTGTTTTTT.

This clone has only one observation. This chain connects TRBV5-1 to TRBJ1-6; D possibly corresponds to TRBD1 (5 bases). The germline V gene encodes CDR1 SGHRS and CDR2 YFSETQ. The CDR3 runs 16 residues. Trimming pared 0 bases from V and 3 bases from J, leaving 10 bases between. CDR3 DNA sequence: TGCGCCAGCAGCTTGGGTCTGGGACTCTATAATTCACCCCTCCACTTT. Translating gives CASSLGLGLYNSPLHF.

The chain is built from TRBV7-9 and TRBJ2-3; possible D gene TRBD1, 7 bases. Germline CDR1 and CDR2: SEHNR and FQNEAQ (reference sequence). The CDR3 runs to 15 residues. Trimming left V 7 bases short and J 0 bases short, with 14 bases between. The CDR3 DNA follows: TGTGCCAGCACCAGGGGGGTAACCAGCACAGATACGCAGTATTTT. This gives the protein CASTRGVTSTDTQYF.

The gene calls are TRBV5-8 and TRBJ2-1; 7 bases are a match to TRBD1. The trim removed 0 bases at V and 3 bases at J, leaving 3 bases unmatched. CDR3 length: 15 residues. The germline V gene encodes CDR1 SGHTS and CDR2 YDEGEE. The CDR3 spells CASSLVGQFYNEQFF. The CDR3 region has the DNA TGTGCCAGCAGCTTGGTGGGACAGTTCTACAATGAGCAGTTCTTC. Full variable domain (outside the CDR3, taken from reference TRBV5-8 and TRBJ2-1): EAGVTQSPTHLIKTRGQQATLRCSPISGHTSVYWYQQALGLGLQFLLWYDEGEERNRGNFPPRFSGRQFPNYSSELNVNALELEDSALYLCASSLVGQFYNEQFFGPGTRLTVL.

The chain couples TRBV4-1 to TRBJ2-2; 8 bases map to TRBD1. This CDR3 has 15 residues. CDR1 and CDR2 (germline): MGHRA, YSYEKL. J gave up 0 bases and V 4 bases, and 1 base lay outside the gene matches. The CDR3 DNA sequence: TGCGCCAGCAGCCCGGGACAGGCGAACACCGGGGAGCTGTTTTTT. Translation gives CASSPGQANTGELFF.

CDR3 amino acids: CASSYGGAREKLFF. The CDR3 nucleotides are TGTGCCAGCAGTTATGGGGGCGCCCGAGAAAAACTGTTTTTT. The chain is built from TRBV6-5 and TRBJ1-4; tentative D call: TRBD1 (6 bases). Germline assignment: CDR1 MNHEY and CDR2 SVGAGI. V was trimmed by 3 bases and J by 8 bases, leaving 13 bases between them. The CDR3 spans 14 residues.

The V gene is TRBV6-5, the J gene TRBJ2-1, with D possibly matching TRBD2 (5 bases). Trimming removed 5 bases at V and 2 bases at J, with 10 bases between. Germline CDR1 is MNHEY and CDR2 is SVGAGI. CDR3 length: 14 amino acids. The CDR3 coding sequence is TGTGCCAGCAGTACACTAGGGCCCTACAATGAGCAGTTCTTC. Residues: CASSTLGPYNEQFF.

Comment on this clone: This specimen includes other DNA sequences encoding the same CDR3. V is TRBV5-1 and J is TRBJ2-5; D is unclear. Germline V gives CDR1 SGHRS, CDR2 YFSETQ. Trimming removed 3 bases at V and 5 bases at J, with 5 bases between. The CDR3 is made up of 11 amino acids. DNA for the CDR3: TGCGCCAGCAGCTCCGGTGAGACCCAGTACTTC. This translates into CASSSGETQYF.

This clone was observed once. This CDR3 reads CASSGTSGGETQYF. DNA of the CDR3: TGTGCCAGCAGCGGAACTAGCGGGGGGGAGACCCAGTACTTC. This rearrangement joins TRBV7-9 to TRBJ2-5, with TRBD2 matching 12 bases. CDR1 and CDR2 from the germline V gene are SEHNR and FQNEAQ (reference sequence). The CDR3 extends over 14 amino acids. The trim removed 5 bases at V and 5 bases at J, leaving 3 bases unmatched.

The V and J genes are TRBV6-1 and TRBJ2-1; TRBD1 might be the D (5 bases). Germline V lookup: CDR1 MNHNS, CDR2 SASEGT. The CDR3 is 12 amino acids. The V end lost 5 bases, the J end lost 10 bases, and 12 bases lay between the germline ends. CDR3 amino acids: CASSPTGFEQFF. DNA of the CDR3: TGTGCCAGCAGTCCCACAGGTTTCGAGCAGTTCTTC.

This chain joins TRBV6-1 and TRBJ1-4; TRBD1 matches at 11 bases. The junction had 8 bases not matched to a gene; V was cut back by 3 bases and J by 5 bases. The length of the CDR3 is 17 residues. Germline CDR1 reads MNHNS; CDR2 reads SASEGT. CDR3 nucleotides: TGTGCCAGCAGTGATGGTCTCCGGGACAGGGGGAATGAAAAACTGTTTTTT. This encodes CASSDGLRDRGNEKLFF.

This sequence joins TRBV19 and TRBJ1-5, with D possibly TRBD1 on 5 matching bases. Germline V gene data show CDR1 as LNHDA and CDR2 as SQIVND (reference sequence). CDR3 length: 14 amino acids. V was clipped by 6 bases and J by 3 bases, with 12 bases between them. The CDR3: CASRKGRNNQPQHF. The CDR3 DNA reads as TGTGCCAGTAGAAAGGGGCGGAACAATCAGCCCCAGCATTTT.

The V gene is TRBV5-8, the J gene TRBJ1-1; a weak D match, TRBD1 (5 bases). The CDR3 totals 16 residues. V lost 6 bases, J lost 8 bases, and 26 bases lay in between. Germline CDR1 reads SGHTS; CDR2 reads YDEGEE. The CDR3 DNA follows: TGTGCCAGCATCTGGGGGGAGGGAAGGGTGTCGGGGGAAGCTTTCTTT. Translating it yields CASIWGEGRVSGEAFF.

This clone was detected a few times. The J gene is TRBJ2-7, the V gene TRBV4-2; 7 nucleotides agree with TRBD1. The CDR3 spans 14 residues. In germline, CDR1 is LGHNA, CDR2 YNFKEQ. With V trimmed by 4 bases and J by 5 bases, 8 bases remained unmatched. In nucleotides, the CDR3 is TGTGCCAGCAGCCGGGACAGTGAACGGAACGAGCAGTACTTC. This gives the protein CASSRDSERNEQYF.

The gene calls are TRBV15 and TRBJ2-3, with D possibly matching TRBD2 (7 bases). Germline V gives CDR1 LNHNV, CDR2 YYDKDF (reference sequence). Deletions cut 1 base from V and 2 bases from J, with 22 bases between. This CDR3 is 19 amino acids long. CDR3 nucleotide sequence: TGTGCCACCAGCAGAGCAGGAGGGGGGGCCCTTTTGGCCACAGATACGCAGTATTTT. Protein: CATSRAGGGALLATDTQYF. Using reference TRBV15 and TRBJ2-3 for the parts outside the CDR3, the full variable domain is DAMVIQNPRYQVTQFGKPVTLSCSQTLNHNVMYWYQQKSSQAPKLLFHYYDKDFNNEADTPDNFQSRRPNTSFCFLDIRSPGLGDTAMYLCATSRAGGGALLATDTQYFGPGTRLTVL.